This passage covers 20 T cell receptor delta chains from one sample sequenced in a study of delta chains in infants with herpesvirus infections. Reverse transcription of PBMC RNA used primers specific for the gamma and delta chains. TCRdb redid clone calling on the RT-PCR reads using CATT. This sample carries about 1,000 delta-chain clones, under 35% of them seen once, and the ten largest clones take around an eighth. The input for sequencing was peripheral blood, taken at time point 2 of longitudinal follow-up. The receptors originated from a human donor who was a Ugandan infant, either HIV-exposed or HIV-unexposed (not recorded which).

By sample fraction, this clone is medium-sized. The chain recombines TRDV2 with TRDJ2, with D unresolved. Trimming took off 2 bases at V and 0 bases at J, with 9 bases between the two ends. CDR3 size: 15 residues. Per the germline V gene, CDR1 is GEAIGNYY and CDR2 is EKD. The CDR3 coding sequence is TGTGCCTGTGACATACTCGGGCCTTTGACAGCACAACTCTTCTTT. As protein: CACDILGPLTAQLFF.

Concerning this clone: A much larger clone lies a single base off, so this may be a read error. V usage is TRDV2 and J usage is TRDJ3; the match to TRDD3 covers 11 bases. Germline V lookup: CDR1 GEAIGNYY, CDR2 EKD. The CDR3 sequence is 17 residues long. CDR3 coding DNA: TGTGCCTGTGACACCGCTGGGGGATACTGGAACACCCGACAGATGTTTTTC. Amino acids: CACDTAGGYWNTRQMFF.

By share of the sample, this clone is medium-sized (0.01 to 0.1%). The chain employs TRDV1 and TRDJ1; the D gene could be TRDD2 or TRDD3 (6 bases each). The CDR3 spans 23 residues. Trimming removed 5 bases at V and 0 bases at J, with 37 bases between. The germline V gene encodes CDR1 TSWWSYY and CDR2 QGS. The DNA for the CDR3 is TGTGCTCTTGGGACTCCTCACTCCTTTGGGGATCCTCTTCCTTGGGGTCACACCGATAAACTCATCTTT. Translation gives CALGTPHSFGDPLPWGHTDKLIF.

In this sample, this clone turned up a few times. A much larger clone differs from this one at a single base, so this may be a read error. Additional DNA sequences in this sample encode the identical CDR3. V usage is TRDV2 and J usage is TRDJ3; TRDD3 might be the D (5 bases). Germline V CDR1 and CDR2: GEAIGNYY, EKD. This CDR3 contains 14 residues. Trimming left V 7 bases short and J 1 base short, with 7 bases between. This CDR3 reads CAWGSSWDTRQMFF. The CDR3 bases are TGTGCCTGGGGGAGTTCCTGGGACACCCGACAGATGTTTTTC.

For this clone: One base away lies a much larger clone, so this may be a sequencing read error. The chain is built from TRDV1 and TRDJ1; 11 bases fit TRDD3. Unmatched junction bases numbered 21, after V lost 0 bases and J lost 3 bases. This CDR3 region has 22 residues. CDR1 and CDR2 (germline): TSWWSYY, QGS. For the CDR3, the DNA is TGTGCTCTTGGGGAACTTGACCTACAACTACGATCCTGGGGGATACTCGCCGATAAACTCATCTTT. Its translation: CALGELDLQLRSWGILADKLIF.

In this sample, this clone is large. Distinct nucleotide sequences in the sample also encode this CDR3. V is TRDV2 and J is TRDJ3, with TRDD3 matching 7 bases. The CDR3 extends over 17 amino acids. Trimming at V came to 0 bases and at J to 0 bases, leaving 1 base not matched to a gene. The germline V gene encodes CDR1 GEAIGNYY and CDR2 EKD. CDR3 amino acids: CACDTWGSSWDTRQMFF. The CDR3 DNA reads as TGTGCCTGTGACACCTGGGGGAGCTCCTGGGACACCCGACAGATGTTTTTC.

This clone is large (0.1 to 1%) by share. The same CDR3 can be traced to other DNA sequences in this sample. The gene calls are TRDV1 and TRDJ1; 12 positions agree with TRDD3. The CDR3 runs 24 residues. Trimming took 2 bases from V and 0 from J; bases not matched to a gene: 25. CDR1 is TSWWSYY and CDR2 is QGS in the germline V gene. The CDR3 bases are TGTGCTCTTGGGGAAATCCCCAAAACCGCACTGGGGGATACAAGTAATGTTGACACCGATAAACTCATCTTT. Its protein is CALGEIPKTALGDTSNVDTDKLIF.

This clone qualifies as medium-sized. The gene calls are TRDV3 and TRDJ1; 13 bases line up with TRDD3. Germline CDR1 and CDR2: TVYSNPD and GDNSRS (reference sequence). Trimming took 0 bases from V and 3 from J; bases not matched to a gene: 7. The CDR3 totals 16 residues. CDR3 amino acids: CAFSTYWGIRADKLIF. In nucleotides, the CDR3 is TGTGCCTTTAGTACCTACTGGGGGATACGCGCCGATAAACTCATCTTT.

This clone is deemed medium-sized. The chain recombines TRDV1 with TRDJ1; 8 nucleotides match TRDD3. The germline V gene encodes CDR1 TSWWSYY and CDR2 QGS. This CDR3 has 19 residues. The V and J ends lost 0 bases and 0 bases, in that order; junction bases with no gene match: 12. CDR3 amino acids: CALGELGPSLGGYTDKLIF. The CDR3 coding sequence is TGTGCTCTTGGGGAACTTGGGCCTAGCCTTGGGGGATACACCGATAAACTCATCTTT.

This clone is deemed large. CDR3: CALAGGYWGISRSWDTRQMFF. The CDR3 region has the DNA TGTGCTCTTGCTGGCGGGTACTGGGGGATATCCCGCTCCTGGGACACCCGACAGATGTTTTTC. This chain links TRDV1 with TRDJ3; 11 bases fit TRDD3. Germline V CDR1 and CDR2: TSWWSYY, QGS. This CDR3 comprises 21 residues. The J segment lost 0 bases and the V segment lost 7 bases, leaving 14 bases of the junction unmatched.

By proportion, this clone is large. V gene TRDV1 combines with J gene TRDJ3; D is perhaps TRDD3 (6 bases). This CDR3 is built from 20 residues. Trimming pared 4 bases from V and 0 bases from J, leaving 19 bases between. Germline V gene sequence: CDR1 TSWWSYY, CDR2 QGS. In DNA, the CDR3 is TGTGCTCTTGGGGTACATAAGGGGATGCGTAGCTCCTGGGACACCCGACAGATGTTTTTC. Translating it yields CALGVHKGMRSSWDTRQMFF.

This clone is large within its sample. The chain uses TRDV2 and TRDJ3; 10 bases agree with TRDD3. The germline V gene encodes CDR1 GEAIGNYY and CDR2 EKD. The CDR3 totals 19 residues. The V gene end was trimmed by 0 bases and the J gene end by 0 bases; junction bases not matched to a gene: 4. DNA for the CDR3: TGTGCCTGTGACACCGCTGGGGGATATAGCTCCTGGGACACCCGACAGATGTTTTTC. Residues: CACDTAGGYSSWDTRQMFF.

This clone is large (0.1 to 1%) within its sample. This rearrangement joins TRDV1 to TRDJ1; D possibly corresponds to TRDD2 (5 bases). V was trimmed by 7 bases and J by 3 bases, leaving 9 bases between them. Germline lookup yields CDR1 TSWWSYY and CDR2 QGS. CDR3 length: 12 residues. Here the CDR3 reads CALAYDSDKLIF. The CDR3 DNA is TGTGCTCTTGCCTACGACTCCGATAAACTCATCTTT.

The rearrangement uses TRDV1 and TRDJ2, with D hard to call. The CDR3 is 14 residues long. V was trimmed by 2 bases and J by 6 bases, leaving 10 bases between them. From germline, CDR1 is TSWWSYY and CDR2 QGS. The CDR3 sequence: CALGEFMNAAQLFF. The CDR3 DNA reads TGTGCTCTTGGGGAATTCATGAACGCAGCACAACTCTTCTTT.

The sample holds a few counts of this clone. This sequence joins TRDV1 and TRDJ3; 9 nucleotides agree with TRDD2. From germline, CDR1 is TSWWSYY and CDR2 QGS. Trimming took 5 bases from V and 0 from J; bases not matched to a gene: 20. CDR3 length: 23 amino acids. The CDR3 bases are TGTGCTCTTGGGTATAAGCCTTCCTACGGTGGTACTAAGATCTCCTGGGACACCCGACAGATGTTTTTC. It yields the protein CALGYKPSYGGTKISWDTRQMFF.

This clone is labeled large (0.1 to 1%). The gene calls are TRDV2 and TRDJ1; tentatively, D is TRDD3 (6 bases). From germline, CDR1 is GEAIGNYY and CDR2 EKD. The V end lost 1 base, the J end lost 0 bases, and 14 bases lay between the germline ends. The CDR3 extends over 16 amino acids. The CDR3 loop reads CACDTGGTRNTDKLIF. CDR3 bases: TGTGCCTGTGACACGGGGGGGACCCGAAACACCGATAAACTCATCTTT.

This clone turned up a few times. A much larger clone lies a single base off, so this may be a read error. Other DNA sequences of this sample code for an identical CDR3. This chain joins TRDV3 and TRDJ4; TRDD3 agrees at 13 bases. Germline-derived CDR1 and CDR2 are TVYSNPD and GDNSRS (reference sequence). The CDR3 extends over 17 amino acids. The trim removed 3 bases at V and 8 bases at J, leaving 21 bases unmatched. The chain's CDR3 is CALTPVLGDTEVGPLIF. In DNA, the CDR3 is TGTGCCTTGACTCCGGTACTGGGGGATACGGAGGTTGGGCCACTGATCTTT. Looking up the rest from reference TRDV3 and TRDJ4 gives the full variable domain: CDKVTQSSPDQTVASGSEVVLLCTYDTVYSNPDLFWYRIRPDYSFQFVFYGDNSRSEGADFTQGRFSVKHILTQKAFHLVISPVRTEDSATYYCALTPVLGDTEVGPLIFGKGTYLEVQQ.

On this clone: A much larger clonotype is one base distant, so this may be a read error. The chain is built from TRDV1 and TRDJ1; TRDD3 matches at 11 bases. The CDR3 extends over 22 amino acids. Germline V gives CDR1 TSWWSYY, CDR2 QGS. V lost 0 bases, J lost 3 bases, and 21 bases stayed unmatched. Here the CDR3 DNA reads TGTGCTCTTGGGGAACTTGACCTACAACTACGATACTGGGGGATAATCGCCGATAAACTCATCTTT. It translates to CALGELDLQLRYWGIIADKLIF.

On this clone itself: This may be a read error, as it is one base from a much larger clone. The chain uses TRDV1 and TRDJ1; a possible D gene is TRDD2 (5 bases). This CDR3 contains 19 residues. Between the trimmed V and J ends, which lost 4 bases and 4 bases, there was a span of 28 bases. The germline CDR1 and CDR2 sequences are TSWWSYY and QGS. CDR3 amino acids: CALGGLGLRQRGRNDKLIF. The CDR3 DNA reads as TGTGCTCTTGGGGGACTAGGCCTACGTCAGCGGGGTAGGAACGATAAACTCATCTTT.

To note about this clone: A read error may be the cause here, since a much bigger clone is one base away. The V call is TRDV1, the J call TRDJ1, with no clear D. The V end lost 4 bases, the J end lost 0 bases, and 12 bases lay between the germline ends. Germline V gene data show CDR1 as TSWWSYY and CDR2 as QGS. The length of the CDR3 is 15 residues. The CDR3 loop is CALGVPGLYTDKLIF. CDR3 DNA: TGTGCTCTTGGGGTGCCCGGCCTGTACACCGATAAACTCATCTTT.